This entry lists 30 T cell receptor beta chains sequenced from one sample in a study of vaccination and CD4 T cells after COVID-19. These TCRs are of unknown antigen specificity. Treatment specified: roughly nine-day PBMC culture with coronavirus spike peptide pools or control peptides (ViraFEST assay). Scientists ran DNA taken from cultured CD4+ T cells through the Oncomine TCR Beta short-read assay for sequencing. One entry per CDR3 protein results from TCRdb running MiXCR on the PCR reads. The table includes 15,000 or so distinct CDR3 sequences, roughly half detected once. Sample: CD4+ T cells from blood, cultured in vitro. Every receptor here comes from a human donor who had recovered from COVID-19.

This clonotype was detected a few times. J is TRBJ2-7 and V is TRBV2; a weak D match, TRBD1 (5 bases). Trimming took off 8 bases at V and 0 bases at J, with 14 bases between the two ends. CDR1 and CDR2 from the germline V gene are SNHLY and FYNNEI. This CDR3 contains 14 residues. The CDR3 reads CASLLGPFSYEQYF. The CDR3 DNA sequence: TGTGCCAGCCTATTGGGGCCTTTCTCCTACGAGCAGTACTTC.

The V gene is TRBV12-3 or TRBV12-4, the J gene TRBJ1-6; D remains ambiguous. The CDR3 has 13 residues. The V and J ends lost 7 bases and 6 bases respectively, with 10 bases between them. The CDR3 DNA follows: TGTGCCAGCACATCACGGGCTAATTCACCCCTCCACTTT. Amino acids: CASTSRANSPLHF.

CDR3 sequence: CAWSVMSGTPRDTQYF. CDR3 bases: TGTGCCTGGAGTGTAATGTCGGGGACCCCTCGGGATACGCAGTATTTT. The rearrangement uses TRBV30 and TRBJ2-3; possibly TRBD1 or TRBD2 for D (5 bases each). CDR1 GTSNPN and CDR2 SVGIG come from the germline V gene (reference sequence). This CDR3 is 16 amino acids long. V gave up 0 bases and J gave up 6 bases, with 19 bases separating them.

The chain is built from TRBV7-9 and TRBJ1-3; no clear D gene. This CDR3 comprises 14 residues. Trimming left V 2 bases short and J 0 bases short, with 5 bases between. Germline lookup yields CDR1 SEHNR and CDR2 FQNEAQ (reference sequence). The CDR3 region has the DNA TGTGCCAGCAGCTTAACCACCTCTGGAAACACCATATATTTT. Its translation: CASSLTTSGNTIYF.

This clonotype showed up just a few times. This chain joins TRBV7-9 and TRBJ1-1; D unclear. The CDR3 is made up of 13 amino acids. Germline V gene lookup returns CDR1 SEHNR and CDR2 FQNEAQ (reference sequence). The V end was cut by 4 bases, the J end by 3 bases, with 9 bases between. This CDR3 is CASSSIDHTEAFF. DNA of the CDR3: TGTGCCAGCAGCTCAATTGACCACACTGAAGCTTTCTTT.

CDR3 loop: CATSVWLTTHQPQHF. The CDR3 DNA sequence: TGTGCCACCAGTGTATGGCTTACCACTCATCAGCCCCAGCATTTT. The rearrangement joins TRBV24-1 to TRBJ1-5; D unresolved. This CDR3 spans 15 amino acids. V was cut by 5 bases and J by 5 bases, with 15 bases left in between. CDR1 and CDR2 (germline): KGHDR, SFDVKD.

V gene TRBV20-1 combines with J gene TRBJ2-7, with D unclear. V was shortened by 6 bases and J by 2 bases, with 14 bases between the two germline ends. The CDR3 is 13 amino acids. CDR1 is DFQATT and CDR2 is SNEGSKA in the germline V gene (reference sequence). CDR3 nucleotides: TGCAGTGCCCGACCCGGGCCAGCCTACGAGCAGTACTTC. Its protein product is CSARPGPAYEQYF.

The V call is TRBV6-1, the J call TRBJ1-6; 8 positions agree with TRBD1. Trimming removed 6 bases from V and 19 bases from J; junction bases left unmatched: 11. Germline V gene data show CDR1 as MNHNS and CDR2 as SASEGT. CDR3 length: 12 amino acids. The CDR3 here is CASSWEQGDWHF. In DNA form, the CDR3 reads TGTGCCAGCAGCTGGGAACAGGGGGACTGGCACTTT.

This clonotype has a handful of counts. The CDR3 bases are TGTGCCACCAGTGATATTGACAGGGGAGAGACCCAGTACTTC. Protein product: CATSDIDRGETQYF. The V gene is TRBV24-1, the J gene TRBJ2-5, with TRBD1 identical over 8 bases. The germline V gene has CDR1 KGHDR and CDR2 SFDVKD. After removal of 3 bases from V and 4 bases from J, the junction contained 3 bases not matched to a gene. This CDR3 is 14 amino acids long.

This sequence joins TRBV2 and TRBJ1-2; D is ambiguous. The CDR3 consists of 13 residues. Deletions cut 5 bases from V and 7 bases from J, with 14 bases between. Germline V lookup: CDR1 SNHLY, CDR2 FYNNEI. The CDR3 loop is CASSNVAEGGYTF. The CDR3 DNA reads as TGTGCCAGCAGTAACGTGGCTGAAGGTGGCTACACCTTC.

This chain connects TRBV7-3 to TRBJ2-2; a possible D gene is TRBD2 (5 bases). Trimming stripped 4 bases from V and 5 bases from J, with 11 bases between. The CDR3 contains 14 residues. Germline CDR1 SGHTA, CDR2 FQGTGA. The CDR3 nucleotides are TGTGCCAGCAGCTCTGAGGGAGAGACCGGGGAGCTGTTTTTT. Translating it yields CASSSEGETGELFF. The full variable domain, in which reference TRBV7-3 and TRBJ2-2 provide the parts outside the CDR3, is GAGVSQTPSNKVTEKGKYVELRCDPISGHTALYWYRQSLGQGPEFLIYFQGTGAADDSGLPNDRFFAVRPEGSVSTLKIQRTERGDSAVYLCASSSEGETGELFFGEGSRLTVL.

The rearrangement uses TRBV7-9 and TRBJ1-6; no definite D call. V shed 1 base and J shed 7 bases, with 8 bases lying between them. This CDR3 has 14 amino acids. CDR1 is SEHNR, CDR2 FQNEAQ, per germline (reference sequence). The CDR3 nucleotides read TGTGCCAGCAGCTTAGAGTGGGGAAATTCACCCCTCCACTTT. This codes for CASSLEWGNSPLHF.

The V call is TRBV20-1, the J call TRBJ2-7; D is undetermined. This CDR3 contains 13 residues. V was cut by 0 bases and J by 7 bases, with 13 bases left in between. CDR1 is DFQATT and CDR2 is SNEGSKA in the germline V gene (reference sequence). The CDR3 protein is CSARETLNQEQYF. CDR3 nucleotide sequence: TGCAGTGCTAGAGAAACCCTCAATCAAGAGCAGTACTTC.

This rearrangement joins TRBV29-1 to TRBJ2-5, with a possible D match to TRBD1 (5 bases). With 4 bases removed from V and 5 bases from J, the gap between germline ends came to 11 bases. CDR1 is SQVTM and CDR2 is ANQGSEA in the germline V gene. This CDR3 is 12 amino acids long. CDR3 region: CSVVRVQETQYF. DNA for the CDR3: TGCAGCGTTGTCAGGGTTCAGGAGACCCAGTACTTC.

This clonotype was recorded a few times. The chain employs TRBV6-1 and TRBJ1-5; D gene unclear. This CDR3 comprises 17 residues. Germline V gives CDR1 MNHNS, CDR2 SASEGT. V was clipped by 3 bases and J by 6 bases, with 21 bases between them. The CDR3 sequence is CASSDFPGIKRVQPQHF. CDR3 in DNA: TGTGCCAGCAGTGATTTCCCGGGGATCAAGCGGGTTCAGCCCCAGCATTTT.

The chain combines TRBV2 with TRBJ1-1; 7 bases line up with TRBD1. The ends lost 10 bases at V and 3 bases at J; junction bases unmatched: 5. Germline V CDR1 and CDR2: SNHLY, FYNNEI. This CDR3 contains 12 residues. CDR3 DNA: TGTGCCACTCAGGGGGGCGACACTGAAGCTTTCTTT. Translated: CATQGGDTEAFF.

V and J are TRBV7-9 and TRBJ2-1, with 8 bases lining up with TRBD2. This CDR3 has 14 residues. Unmatched junction bases numbered 7, after V lost 5 bases and J lost 7 bases. From germline, CDR1 is SEHNR and CDR2 FQNEAQ (reference sequence). This CDR3 reads CASSDIAGTNEQFF. The DNA of the CDR3 is TGTGCCAGCAGCGATATAGCGGGAACGAATGAGCAGTTCTTC.

The chain carries TRBV7-8 and TRBJ2-5, with 7 bases fitting TRBD2. The germline V gene has CDR1 SGHVS and CDR2 FQNEAQ. The J segment lost 7 bases and the V segment lost 1 base, leaving 12 bases of the junction unmatched. The CDR3 extends over 16 amino acids. In DNA form, the CDR3 reads TGTGCCAGCAGCTTAGAAGCGGGGCTCAGTGGTGGGACCCAGTACTTC. Residues: CASSLEAGLSGGTQYF. Looking up the rest from reference TRBV7-8 and TRBJ2-5 gives the full variable domain: GAGVSQSPRYKVAKRGQDVALRCDPISGHVSLFWYQQALGQGPEFLTYFQNEAQLDKSGLPSDRFFAERPEGSVSTLKIQRTQQEDSAVYLCASSLEAGLSGGTQYFGPGTRLLVL.

J is TRBJ2-3 and V is TRBV6-1; D ambiguous. V dropped 7 bases and J dropped 7 bases, with 6 bases sitting between them. From germline, CDR1 is MNHNS and CDR2 SASEGT. The length of the CDR3 is 10 residues. The DNA for the CDR3 is TGTGCCAGCAATCAGAATACGCAGTATTTT. It yields the protein CASNQNTQYF.

This clonotype was seen a few times. V gene TRBV20-1 combines with J gene TRBJ1-6, with D tentatively TRBD1 (5 bases). The CDR3 sequence is 13 residues long. Germline values: CDR1 DFQATT, CDR2 SNEGSKA (reference sequence). The ends were cut back, 3 bases at V and 7 bases at J, with 10 bases in the middle. CDR3 sequence reads: CSARAWGNSPLHF. CDR3 sequence (DNA): TGCAGTGCTAGGGCGTGGGGGAATTCACCCCTCCACTTT.

J is TRBJ2-7 and V is TRBV20-1, with 8 bases aligning to TRBD2. The CDR3 spans 18 residues. V gave up 3 bases and J gave up 5 bases; unmatched junction bases: 21. Germline V CDR1 and CDR2: DFQATT, SNEGSKA (reference sequence). Here the CDR3 DNA reads TGCAGTGCTAGCAGTTGGGGGGCTCCTAGCGGGCTGGGCCACGAGCAGTACTTC. Protein: CSASSWGAPSGLGHEQYF.

The rearrangement uses TRBV7-6 and TRBJ2-3, with 7 bases lining up with TRBD1. The CDR3 sequence is 14 residues long. The germline V gene encodes CDR1 SGHVS and CDR2 FNYEAQ. V was clipped by 6 bases and J by 3 bases; unmatched bases: 6. The chain's CDR3 is CASRFRGRTDTQYF. The CDR3 DNA reads TGTGCCAGCAGGTTTAGGGGGCGGACAGATACGCAGTATTTT.

With regard to this clonotype: Germline and junction disagree at one end, which may indicate a read error. The rearrangement joins TRBV10-3 to TRBJ2-5; TRBD1 matches at 7 bases. CDR3 length equals 13 residues. Germline V gives CDR1 ENHRY, CDR2 SYGVKD. The CDR3 sequence is CAISRGQQETQYF. Here the CDR3 DNA reads TGCGCCATCAGCCGGGGACAGCAAGAGACCCAGTACTTC.

The gene calls are TRBV6-2 or TRBV6-3 and TRBJ2-1, with TRBD2 matching over 7 bases. The V gene's germline CDR1 is MNHEY and CDR2 SVGEGT. The CDR3 has 15 residues. With V trimmed by 6 bases and J by 6 bases, 11 bases remained unmatched. CDR3 nucleotide sequence: TGTGCCAGCAGCCCCGGACTAGTGAAGGGCAATGAGCAGTTCTTC. Its protein product is CASSPGLVKGNEQFF.

V gene TRBV12-3 or TRBV12-4 combines with J gene TRBJ1-1, with 10 bases that match TRBD1. The CDR3 runs to 16 residues. Trimming took 6 bases from V and 6 from J; bases not matched to a gene: 13. CDR3 DNA sequence: TGTGCCAGCAGCCGAAGGGGGACAGGGGCTCCCGCTGAAGCTTTCTTT. It is translated as CASSRRGTGAPAEAFF.

This clonotype was detected a few times. The J gene is TRBJ2-1, the V gene TRBV24-1; TRBD1 aligns across 9 bases. The V segment lost 4 bases and the J segment 5 bases; nucleotides outside the gene matches: 8. Germline V CDR1 and CDR2: KGHDR, SFDVKD. This CDR3 contains 16 residues. The CDR3 is CATSDPQGAQNNEQFF. CDR3 sequence (DNA): TGTGCCACCAGTGACCCACAGGGGGCGCAAAACAATGAGCAGTTCTTC.

The sample holds a few counts of this clonotype. A junction boundary mismatches the germline segment, possibly from a read error. The CDR3 nucleotides read TGTGCCAGAAGAAGACAGGGCGCCTTC. This codes for CARRRQGAF. The chain has TRBV27 and TRBJ1-2; TRBD1 aligns across 7 bases. CDR1 and CDR2 (germline): MNHEY, SMNVEV (reference sequence). This CDR3 contains 9 residues.

This sequence joins TRBV27 and TRBJ2-6; TRBD1 matches at 9 bases. V lost 3 bases, J lost 0 bases, and 9 bases stayed unmatched. CDR3 length: 19 residues. Germline V gene data show CDR1 as MNHEY and CDR2 as SMNVEV (reference sequence). The CDR3 nucleotides are TGTGCCAGCAGTTTGAGGAGACAGGGGGGCTACTCTGGGGCCAACGTCCTGACTTTC. It translates to CASSLRRQGGYSGANVLTF.

The chain employs TRBV7-8 and TRBJ2-7, with TRBD2 matching 10 bases. CDR3 length equals 16 residues. Germline loops: CDR1 SGHVS, CDR2 FQNEAQ. The junction had 10 bases not matched to a gene; V was cut back by 5 bases and J by 3 bases. This chain's CDR3 is CASSRRHSGRIYEQYF. The CDR3 coding sequence is TGTGCCAGCAGCAGAAGACATAGCGGGAGGATCTACGAGCAGTACTTC.

This chain connects TRBV20-1 to TRBJ2-7, with 7 bases that match TRBD2. CDR1 DFQATT and CDR2 SNEGSKA come from the germline V gene (reference sequence). Trimming cost V 3 bases and J 5 bases; bases outside gene matches: 13. The CDR3 length is 15 residues. CDR3 nucleotides: TGCAGTGCTAGCCCCCTCGGGGAGGGGAGGCACGAGCAGTACTTC. It yields the protein CSASPLGEGRHEQYF.